This T cell receptor beta chain is from a study of blood T cell repertoires in COVID-19. TCRdb's copy holds only in-frame clones and misses some; the assay was immunoSEQ multiplex PCR. Here the sample spans tens of thousands of clones, roughly nine tenths being singletons. Sequenced: peripheral blood. The clonotype originates from a man aged 55 to 70 with active COVID-19.

The CDR3 DNA reads TGTGCCACCAGCTTTACCCTGGCGGCAGGGGGCGCCACAGATACGCAGTATTTT. It codes for CATSFTLAAGGATDTQYF. V is TRBV15 and J is TRBJ2-3; 8 positions match TRBD1. Germline V CDR1 and CDR2: LNHNV, YYDKDF (reference sequence). The CDR3 is made up of 18 amino acids. Germline trimming cut 5 bases from V and 2 bases from J; bases unmatched to any gene: 15.